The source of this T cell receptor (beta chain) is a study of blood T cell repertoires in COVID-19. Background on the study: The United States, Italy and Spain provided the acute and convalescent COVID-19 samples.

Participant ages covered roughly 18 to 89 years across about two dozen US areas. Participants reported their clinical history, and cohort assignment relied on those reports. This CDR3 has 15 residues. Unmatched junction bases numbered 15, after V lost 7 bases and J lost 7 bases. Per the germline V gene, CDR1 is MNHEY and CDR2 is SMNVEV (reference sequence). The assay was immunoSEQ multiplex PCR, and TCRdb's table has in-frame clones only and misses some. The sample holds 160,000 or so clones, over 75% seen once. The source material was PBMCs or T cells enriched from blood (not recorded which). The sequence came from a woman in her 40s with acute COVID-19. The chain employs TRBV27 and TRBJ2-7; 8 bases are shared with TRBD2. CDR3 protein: CASTDLSSGYQEQYF. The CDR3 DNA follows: TGTGCCAGCACCGACCTGTCTAGCGGGTATCAAGAGCAGTACTTC.